This TCR beta chain derives from a study of CD8+CD57+ T cells in acquired aplastic anemia. Overall study: The sorted CD4+ and CD8+ cells yielded an average roughly 3 ug of DNA. Healthy donor CD4+ samples were sequenced to a depth that averaged about 10.8 million reads.

General study findings and limits: Around 27 sequences, all CD8+ CDR3, were shared between patients and controls.

Trimming took 4 bases from V and 1 from J; bases not matched to a gene: 8. CDR3 length: 16 amino acids. Germline V gene sequence: CDR1 MNHEY, CDR2 SMNVEV (reference sequence). The table lists this clonotype with many counts. The antigen remains undetermined. The use of genomic DNA as template underpinned the TCR beta VDJ and CDR3 profiling. TCRdb independently ran MiXCR on the reads; one entry per CDR3 protein. This sample yields 90,000 to 130,000 distinct CDR3 sequences, of which around 53% are seen a single time; 25% to 35% belongs to the top ten. Sequenced sample: sorted CD4+, CD8+, or CD8+CD57+ T cells (not recorded which) from PBMCs. V gene TRBV27 combines with J gene TRBJ2-7; 9 positions match TRBD1. The sequence was obtained from a human donor in good health, serving as a control. In nucleotides, the CDR3 is TGTGCCAGCAGTTCGTCCGGGACAGGGATTTCCTACGAGCAGTACTTC. It translates to CASSSSGTGISYEQYF.